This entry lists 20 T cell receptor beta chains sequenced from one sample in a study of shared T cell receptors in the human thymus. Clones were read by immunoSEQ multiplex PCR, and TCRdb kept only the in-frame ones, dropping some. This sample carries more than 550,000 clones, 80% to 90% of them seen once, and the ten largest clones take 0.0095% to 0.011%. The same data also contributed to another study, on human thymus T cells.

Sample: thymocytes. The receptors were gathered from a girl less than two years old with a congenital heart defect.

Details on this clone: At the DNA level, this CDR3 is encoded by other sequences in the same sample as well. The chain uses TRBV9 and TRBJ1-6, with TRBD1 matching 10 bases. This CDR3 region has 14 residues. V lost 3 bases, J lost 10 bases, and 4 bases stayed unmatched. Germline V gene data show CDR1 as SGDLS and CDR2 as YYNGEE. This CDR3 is CASSAGQGESPLHF. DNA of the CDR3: TGTGCCAGCAGCGCCGGACAGGGGGAGTCACCCCTCCACTTT.

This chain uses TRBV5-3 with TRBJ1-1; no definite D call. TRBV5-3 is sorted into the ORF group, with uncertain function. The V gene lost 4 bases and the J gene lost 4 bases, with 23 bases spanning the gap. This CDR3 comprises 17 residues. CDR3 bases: TGTGCCAGAAGCCATTCAGACATTCGAAGAAAATTCACTGAAGCTTTCTTT. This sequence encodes CARSHSDIRRKFTEAFF.

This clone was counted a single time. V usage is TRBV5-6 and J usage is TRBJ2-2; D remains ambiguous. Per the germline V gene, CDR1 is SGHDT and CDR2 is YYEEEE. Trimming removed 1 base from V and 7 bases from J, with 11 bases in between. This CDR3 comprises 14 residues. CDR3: CASSLCQDDGELFF. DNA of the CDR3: TGTGCCAGCAGCTTGTGCCAGGATGACGGGGAGCTGTTTTTT. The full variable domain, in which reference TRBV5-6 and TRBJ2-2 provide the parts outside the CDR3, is DAGVTQSPTHLIKTRGQQVTLRCSPKSGHDTVSWYQQALGQGPQFIFQYYEEEERQRGNFPDRFSGHQFPNYSSELNVNALLLGDSALYLCASSLCQDDGELFFGEGSRLTVL.

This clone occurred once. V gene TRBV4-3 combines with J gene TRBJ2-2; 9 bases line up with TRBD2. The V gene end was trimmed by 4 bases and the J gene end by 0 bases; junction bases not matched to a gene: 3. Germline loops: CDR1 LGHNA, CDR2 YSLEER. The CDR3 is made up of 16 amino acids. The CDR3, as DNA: TGCGCCAGCAGCCCTATAGCGGGGGCGAACACCGGGGAGCTGTTTTTT. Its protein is CASSPIAGANTGELFF.

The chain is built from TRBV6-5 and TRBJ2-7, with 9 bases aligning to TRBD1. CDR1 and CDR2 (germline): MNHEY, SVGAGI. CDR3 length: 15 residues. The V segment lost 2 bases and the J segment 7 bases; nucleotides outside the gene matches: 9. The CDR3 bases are TGTGCCAGCAGTTACCCCGGGACAGGGCGCTCTGAGCAGTACTTC. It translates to CASSYPGTGRSEQYF.

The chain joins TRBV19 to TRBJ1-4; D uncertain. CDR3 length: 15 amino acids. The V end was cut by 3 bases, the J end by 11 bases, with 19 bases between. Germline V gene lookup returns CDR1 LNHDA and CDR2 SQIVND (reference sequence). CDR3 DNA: TGTGCCAGTAGTATTGGTGTCTGGGAGGAGAGGAAACTGTTTTTT. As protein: CASSIGVWEERKLFF.

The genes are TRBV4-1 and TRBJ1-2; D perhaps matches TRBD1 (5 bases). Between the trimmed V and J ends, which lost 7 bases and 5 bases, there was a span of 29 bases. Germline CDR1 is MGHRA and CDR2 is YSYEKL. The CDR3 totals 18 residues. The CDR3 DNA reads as TGCGCCAGCAACCCTTCCATTTCCCAGACAGACCTTCAATATGGCTACACCTTC. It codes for CASNPSISQTDLQYGYTF.

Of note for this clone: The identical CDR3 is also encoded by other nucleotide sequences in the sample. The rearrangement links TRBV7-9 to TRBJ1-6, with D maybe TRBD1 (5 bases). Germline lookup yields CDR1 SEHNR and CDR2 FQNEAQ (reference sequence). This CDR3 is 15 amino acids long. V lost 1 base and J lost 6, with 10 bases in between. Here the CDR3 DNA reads TGTGCCAGCAGCTTAGGGTCGGGGGGTAATTCACCCCTCCACTTT. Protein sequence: CASSLGSGGNSPLHF.

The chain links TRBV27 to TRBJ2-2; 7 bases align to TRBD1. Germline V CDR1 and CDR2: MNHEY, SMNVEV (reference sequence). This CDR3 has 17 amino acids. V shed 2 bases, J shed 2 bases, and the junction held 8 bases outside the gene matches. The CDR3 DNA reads TGTGCCAGCAGTTTAAGTCCGGGACAGAAAAACACCGGGGAGCTGTTTTTT. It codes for CASSLSPGQKNTGELFF.

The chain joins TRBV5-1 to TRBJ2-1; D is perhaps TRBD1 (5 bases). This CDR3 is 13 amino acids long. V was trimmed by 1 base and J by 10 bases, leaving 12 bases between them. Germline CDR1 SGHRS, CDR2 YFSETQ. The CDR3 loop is CASSLSRGMEQFF. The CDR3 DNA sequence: TGCGCCAGCAGCTTGTCAAGGGGCATGGAGCAGTTCTTC. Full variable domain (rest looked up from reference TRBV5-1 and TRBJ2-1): KAGVTQTPRYLIKTRGQQVTLSCSPISGHRSVSWYQQTPGQGLQFLFEYFSETQRNKGNFPGRFSGRQFSNSRSEMNVSTLELGDSALYLCASSLSRGMEQFFGPGTRLTVL.

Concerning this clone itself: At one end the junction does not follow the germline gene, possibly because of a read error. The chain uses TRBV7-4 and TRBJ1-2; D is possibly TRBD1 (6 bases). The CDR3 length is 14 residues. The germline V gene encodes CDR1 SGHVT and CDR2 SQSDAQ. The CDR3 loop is CASSREGGLLLQPF. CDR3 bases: TGTGCCAGCAGCCGAGAGGGGGGGCTACTCCTTCAACCCTTC.

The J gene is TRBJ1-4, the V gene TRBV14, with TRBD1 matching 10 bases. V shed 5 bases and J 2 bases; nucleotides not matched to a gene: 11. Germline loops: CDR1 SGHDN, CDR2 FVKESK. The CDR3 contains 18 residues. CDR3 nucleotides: TGTGCCAGCAGCTCCGGGACAGGGGCCCTGGCTACTAATGAAAAACTGTTTTTT. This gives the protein CASSSGTGALATNEKLFF.

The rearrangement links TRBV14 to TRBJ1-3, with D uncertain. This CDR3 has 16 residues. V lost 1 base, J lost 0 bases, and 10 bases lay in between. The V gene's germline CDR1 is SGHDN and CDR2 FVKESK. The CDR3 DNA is TGTGCCAGCAGCCAAGTAGAGGAAAACTCTGGAAACACCATATATTTT. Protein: CASSQVEENSGNTIYF.

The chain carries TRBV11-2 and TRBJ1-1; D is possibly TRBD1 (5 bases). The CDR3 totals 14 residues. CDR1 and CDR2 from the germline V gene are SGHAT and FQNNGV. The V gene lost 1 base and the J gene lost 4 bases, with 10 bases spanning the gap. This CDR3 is CASSLVGGSTEAFF. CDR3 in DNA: TGTGCCAGCAGCTTAGTCGGGGGATCCACTGAAGCTTTCTTT.

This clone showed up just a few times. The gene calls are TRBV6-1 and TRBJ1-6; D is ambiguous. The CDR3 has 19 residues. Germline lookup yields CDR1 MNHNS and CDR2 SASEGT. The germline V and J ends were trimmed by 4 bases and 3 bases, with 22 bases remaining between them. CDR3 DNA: TGTGCCAGCAGTGTCTTTGAGGCCCTAGCGCCCTACTATAATTCACCCCTCCACTTT. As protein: CASSVFEALAPYYNSPLHF.

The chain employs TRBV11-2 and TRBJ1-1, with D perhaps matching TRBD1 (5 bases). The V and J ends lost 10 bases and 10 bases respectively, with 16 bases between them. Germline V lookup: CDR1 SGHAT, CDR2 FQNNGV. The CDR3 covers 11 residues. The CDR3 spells CATREAGRAFF. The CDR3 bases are TGTGCCACCCGAGAGGCAGGGCGAGCTTTCTTT.

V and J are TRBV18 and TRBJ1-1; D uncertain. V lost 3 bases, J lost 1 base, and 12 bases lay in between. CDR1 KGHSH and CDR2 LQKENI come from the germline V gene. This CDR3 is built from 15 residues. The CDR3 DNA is TGTGCCAGCTCACCGGGCTTAAGAAAGAACACTGAAGCTTTCTTT. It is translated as CASSPGLRKNTEAFF.

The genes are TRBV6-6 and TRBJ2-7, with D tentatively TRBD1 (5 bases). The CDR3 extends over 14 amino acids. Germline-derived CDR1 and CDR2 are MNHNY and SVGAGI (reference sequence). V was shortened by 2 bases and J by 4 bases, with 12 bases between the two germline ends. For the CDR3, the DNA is TGTGCCAGCAGTTACAGGGGTCTCCCGTACGAGCAGTACTTC. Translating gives CASSYRGLPYEQYF.

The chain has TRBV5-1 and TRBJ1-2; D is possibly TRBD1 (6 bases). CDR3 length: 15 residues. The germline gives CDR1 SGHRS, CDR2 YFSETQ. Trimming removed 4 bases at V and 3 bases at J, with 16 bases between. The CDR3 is CASSDIQGLHYGYTF. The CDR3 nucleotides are TGCGCCAGCAGCGACATCCAGGGGCTTCACTATGGCTACACCTTC.

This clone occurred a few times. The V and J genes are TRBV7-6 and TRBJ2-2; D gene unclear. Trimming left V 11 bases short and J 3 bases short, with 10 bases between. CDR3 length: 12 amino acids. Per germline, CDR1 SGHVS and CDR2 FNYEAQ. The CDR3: CAVGLDTGELFF. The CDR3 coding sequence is TGTGCCGTCGGGTTGGACACCGGGGAGCTGTTTTTT.